This T cell receptor beta chain came from a study of T cells in localized non-small cell lung cancer. About this clone itself: Its cognate antigen is unknown.

Germline V lookup: CDR1 LNHNV, CDR2 YYDKDF (reference sequence). Deletions cut 6 bases from V and 3 bases from J, with 12 bases between. The CDR3 has 14 amino acids. Overall study results and limits: A median of around 58 clones ranked among the top 100 in tumor appeared in adjacent lung. Uninvolved neighboring lung showed the greatest T cell clonality, exceeding tumor. One tumor region alone was sequenced, and heterogeneity therefore remains possible. Higher T cell density in the blood was associated with longer overall survival, whereas higher adjacent-lung clonality associated with shorter survival.

The assay was immunoSEQ multiplex PCR, and TCRdb's table has in-frame clones only and misses some. The sample gives about 23,000 clones, approximately 84% of which show up once; over 25% is in the top ten. V usage is TRBV15 and J usage is TRBJ1-5; the D is unclear. This clonotype originated in an older male donor with stage I squamous cell lung carcinoma. Sequencing was performed on peripheral blood, taken before any cancer treatment. CDR3 in amino acids: CATRGGQVNQPQHF. For the CDR3, the DNA is TGTGCCACCAGGGGCGGGCAGGTCAATCAGCCCCAGCATTTT. Full variable domain (missing parts from reference TRBV15 and TRBJ1-5): DAMVIQNPRYQVTQFGKPVTLSCSQTLNHNVMYWYQQKSSQAPKLLFHYYDKDFNNEADTPDNFQSRRPNTSFCFLDIRSPGLGDTAMYLCATRGGQVNQPQHFGDGTRLSIL.